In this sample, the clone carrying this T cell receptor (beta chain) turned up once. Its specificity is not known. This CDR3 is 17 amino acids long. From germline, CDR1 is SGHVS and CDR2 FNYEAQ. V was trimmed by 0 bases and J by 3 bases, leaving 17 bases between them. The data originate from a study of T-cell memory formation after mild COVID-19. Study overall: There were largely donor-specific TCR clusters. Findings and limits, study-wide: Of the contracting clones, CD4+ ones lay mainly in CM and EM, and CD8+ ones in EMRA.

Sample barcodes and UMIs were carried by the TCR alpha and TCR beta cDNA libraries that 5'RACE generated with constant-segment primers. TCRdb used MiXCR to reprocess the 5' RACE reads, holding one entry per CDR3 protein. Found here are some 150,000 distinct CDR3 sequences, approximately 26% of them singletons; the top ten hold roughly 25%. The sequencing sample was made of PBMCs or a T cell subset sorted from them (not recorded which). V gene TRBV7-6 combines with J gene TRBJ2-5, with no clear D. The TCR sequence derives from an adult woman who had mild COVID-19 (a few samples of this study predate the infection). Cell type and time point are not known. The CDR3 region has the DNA TGTGCCAGCAGCTTAGCGCGTGGTGGTCAGTACGAAGAGACCCAGTACTTC. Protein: CASSLARGGQYEETQYF.